This TCR beta chain was recorded in a study of beta chain features in type 1 diabetes. Study results and caveats: HLA influence on TCRB rearrangement stayed unresolved here. TCRB CDR3s were moderately but significantly shorter in Type 1 diabetes patients in all four CD4+ subsets. When VDJ junctions were examined, type 1 diabetes patients showed fewer insertions and more deletions. It was among patients, rather than healthy donors, that naive, central memory and Treg TCRB repertoires appeared more similar.

Every bit of the isolated RNA underwent reverse transcription, so sequencing read expressed TCRB transcripts. TCRdb's copy holds only in-frame clones and misses some; the assay was immunoSEQ multiplex PCR. This table has roughly 350,000 clones, 9.6% appearing once. Averaging about 116 mL, one heparinised blood draw was given by each donor. This clone was found many times. Its antigen is unidentified. Per germline, CDR1 SGHRS and CDR2 YFSETQ. The trim removed 4 bases at V and 6 bases at J, leaving 6 bases unmatched. This CDR3 region has 14 residues. This TCR derives from a man aged 30 to 39 with type 1 diabetes. The V and J genes are TRBV5-1 and TRBJ2-4, with 8 positions matching TRBD1. The sequencing sample was made of central memory CD4+ T cells from blood. CDR3 nucleotides: TGCGCCAGCAGCACCGGACAGGGAACAAACATTCAGTACTTC. This codes for CASSTGQGTNIQYF.